The 5 T cell receptor beta chains below come from one sample, sequenced in a study of blood T cells in healthy people across ages. PCR was performed a second time for about 6 to 12 cycles using a sample-barcoded 5' primer and a J-beta primer mix. TCRdb fed the 5' RACE reads into MiXCR, producing one record per CDR3 protein. The repertoire holds about 720,000 distinct CDR3 sequences, with approximately 22% as singletons. Sequencing used blood. These receptors were taken from a man in his 70s in good health.

This chain connects TRBV7-6 to TRBJ1-2, with 9 positions matching TRBD1. This CDR3 has 14 amino acids. The V segment lost 5 bases and the J segment 8 bases; nucleotides outside the gene matches: 9. Germline V gene data show CDR1 as SGHVS and CDR2 as FNYEAQ. CDR3 coding DNA: TGTGCCAGCAGCGGAGGGACAGGGTTTGTAGGCTACACCTTC. This translates into CASSGGTGFVGYTF.

This sequence joins TRBV5-1 and TRBJ2-2, with D perhaps matching TRBD1 (5 bases). The CDR3 has 16 amino acids. The germline CDR1 and CDR2 sequences are SGHRS and YFSETQ. V lost 2 bases to trimming and J lost 1 base, with 12 bases between them. In DNA, the CDR3 is TGCGCCAGCAGCTTAAATGGGGCCCAGAACACCGGGGAGCTGTTTTTT. Amino acid sequence: CASSLNGAQNTGELFF.

The chain employs TRBV5-5 and TRBJ1-4; D not resolved. The CDR3 is made up of 16 amino acids. Trimming left V 1 base short and J 8 bases short, with 18 bases between. Germline CDR1 reads SGHKS; CDR2 reads YYEKEE (reference sequence). CDR3 nucleotides: TGTGCCAGCAGCTTGCACCCAGGCACCACGGCGGAAAAACTGTTTTTT. Residues: CASSLHPGTTAEKLFF. Drawing the rest from reference TRBV5-5 and TRBJ1-4, the complete variable domain is DAGVTQSPTHLIKTRGQQVTLRCSPISGHKSVSWYQQVLGQGPQFIFQYYEKEERGRGNFPDRFSARQFPNYSSELNVNALLLGDSALYLCASSLHPGTTAEKLFFGSGTQLSVL.

Only a few counts were recorded for this clonotype. The V and J genes are TRBV7-2 and TRBJ2-3, with TRBD2 identical over 14 bases. Germline V CDR1 and CDR2: SGHTA, FQGNSA. The CDR3 spans 15 residues. Trimming took 5 bases from V and 5 from J; bases not matched to a gene: 3. Here the CDR3 DNA reads TGTGCCAGCAGCCGACTAGCGGGAGGGCTAGATACGCAGTATTTT. Translation gives CASSRLAGGLDTQYF.

This clonotype has just a few counts. The chain joins TRBV21-1 to TRBJ1-2. TRBV21-1 is a pseudogene segment. This CDR3 is 9 amino acids long. As DNA, the CDR3 is TGTGCCAGCCCAGATGGCTACACCTTC. Translating gives CASPDGYTF.